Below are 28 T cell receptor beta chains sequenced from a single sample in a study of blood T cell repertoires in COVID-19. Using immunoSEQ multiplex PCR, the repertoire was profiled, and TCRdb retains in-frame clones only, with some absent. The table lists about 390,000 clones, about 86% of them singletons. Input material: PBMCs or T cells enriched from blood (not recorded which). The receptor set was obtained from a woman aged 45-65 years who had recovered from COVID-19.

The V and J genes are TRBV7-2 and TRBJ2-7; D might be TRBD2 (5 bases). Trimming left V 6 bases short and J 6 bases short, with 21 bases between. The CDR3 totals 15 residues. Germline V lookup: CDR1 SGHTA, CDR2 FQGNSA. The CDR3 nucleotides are TGTGCCAGCAGTCCCCTGGCTAGCACCTCCCTCGAGCAGTACTTC. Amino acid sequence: CASSPLASTSLEQYF. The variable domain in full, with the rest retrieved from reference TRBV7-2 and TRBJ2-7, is GAGVSQSPSNKVTEKGKDVELRCDPISGHTALYWYRQSLGQGLEFLIYFQGNSAPDKSGLPSDRFSAERTGGSVSTLTIQRTQQEDSAVYLCASSPLASTSLEQYFGPGTRLTVT.

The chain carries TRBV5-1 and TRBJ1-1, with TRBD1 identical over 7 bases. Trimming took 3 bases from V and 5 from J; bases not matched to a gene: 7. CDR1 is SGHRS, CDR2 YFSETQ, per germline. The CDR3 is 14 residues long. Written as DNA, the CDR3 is TGCGCCAGCAGCTGGCTTAGGGACAGTACTGAAGCTTTCTTT. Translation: CASSWLRDSTEAFF.

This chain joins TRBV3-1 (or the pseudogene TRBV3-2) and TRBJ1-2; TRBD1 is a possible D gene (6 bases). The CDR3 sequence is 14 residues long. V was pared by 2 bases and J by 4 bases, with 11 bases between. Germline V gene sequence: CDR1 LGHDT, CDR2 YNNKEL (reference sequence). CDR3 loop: CASSQPGVGYGYTF. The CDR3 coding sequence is TGTGCCAGCAGCCAACCAGGGGTTGGCTATGGCTACACCTTC.

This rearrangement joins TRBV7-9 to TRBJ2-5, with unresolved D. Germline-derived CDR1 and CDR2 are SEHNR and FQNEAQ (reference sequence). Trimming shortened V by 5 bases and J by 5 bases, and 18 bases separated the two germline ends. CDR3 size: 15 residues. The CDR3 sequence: CASSPKRRVIETQYF. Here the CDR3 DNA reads TGTGCCAGCAGCCCGAAGAGGAGAGTGATTGAGACCCAGTACTTC.

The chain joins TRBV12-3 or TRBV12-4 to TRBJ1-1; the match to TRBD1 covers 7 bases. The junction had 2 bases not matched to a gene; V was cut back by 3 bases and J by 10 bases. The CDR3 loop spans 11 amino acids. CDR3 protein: CASSLNRGAFF. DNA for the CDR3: TGTGCCAGCAGTTTGAACAGGGGAGCTTTCTTT.

The CDR3 nucleotides read TGTGCCTGGAGTGTACGGCGGGGGGGCCGCTCAGAGACCCAGTACTTC. This translates into CAWSVRRGGRSETQYF. This chain links TRBV30 with TRBJ2-5; TRBD2 agrees at 9 bases. The CDR3 is 16 residues long. Germline V gene lookup returns CDR1 GTSNPN and CDR2 SVGIG (reference sequence). The V and J ends lost 0 bases and 4 bases, in that order; junction bases with no gene match: 9.

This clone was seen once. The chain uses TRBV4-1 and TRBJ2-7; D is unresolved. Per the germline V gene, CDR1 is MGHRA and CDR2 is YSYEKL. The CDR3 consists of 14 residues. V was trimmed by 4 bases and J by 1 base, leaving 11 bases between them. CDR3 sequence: CASSPPSNSYEQYF. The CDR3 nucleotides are TGCGCCAGCAGCCCTCCGAGTAATTCCTACGAGCAGTACTTC.

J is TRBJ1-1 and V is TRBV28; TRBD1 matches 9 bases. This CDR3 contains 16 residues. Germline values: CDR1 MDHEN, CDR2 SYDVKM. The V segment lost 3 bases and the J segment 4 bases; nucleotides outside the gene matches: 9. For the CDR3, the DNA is TGTGCCAGCAGTTTCCGACAGGGGGTTAAGGGCACTGAAGCTTTCTTT. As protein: CASSFRQGVKGTEAFF.

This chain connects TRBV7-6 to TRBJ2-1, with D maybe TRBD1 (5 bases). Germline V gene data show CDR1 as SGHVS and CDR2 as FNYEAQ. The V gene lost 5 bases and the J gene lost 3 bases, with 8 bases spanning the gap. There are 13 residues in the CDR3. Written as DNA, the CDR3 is TGTGCCAGCAGCAAAGACAGCTACAATGAGCAGTTCTTC. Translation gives CASSKDSYNEQFF.

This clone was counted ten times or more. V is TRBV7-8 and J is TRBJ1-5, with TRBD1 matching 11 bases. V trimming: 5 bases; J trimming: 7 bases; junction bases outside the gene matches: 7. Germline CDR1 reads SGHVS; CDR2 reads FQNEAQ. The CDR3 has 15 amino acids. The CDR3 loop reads CASSLGQGAGQPQHF. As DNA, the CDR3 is TGTGCCAGCAGCCTCGGACAGGGGGCTGGGCAGCCCCAGCATTTT. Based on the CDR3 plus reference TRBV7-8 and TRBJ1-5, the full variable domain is GAGVSQSPRYKVAKRGQDVALRCDPISGHVSLFWYQQALGQGPEFLTYFQNEAQLDKSGLPSDRFFAERPEGSVSTLKIQRTQQEDSAVYLCASSLGQGAGQPQHFGDGTRLSIL.

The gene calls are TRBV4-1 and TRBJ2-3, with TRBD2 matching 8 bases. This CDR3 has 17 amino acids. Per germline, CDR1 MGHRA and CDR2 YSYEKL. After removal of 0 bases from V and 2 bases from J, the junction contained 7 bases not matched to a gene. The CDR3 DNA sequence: TGCGCCAGCAGCCAAGAAAGCGGGGGATGGGCCACAGATACGCAGTATTTT. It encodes CASSQESGGWATDTQYF.

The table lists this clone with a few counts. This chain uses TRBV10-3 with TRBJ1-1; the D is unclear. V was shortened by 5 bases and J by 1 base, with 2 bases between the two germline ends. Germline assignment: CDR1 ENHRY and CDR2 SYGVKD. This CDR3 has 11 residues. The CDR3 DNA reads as TGTGCCATCAGTCGGAACACTGAAGCTTTCTTT. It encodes CAISRNTEAFF.

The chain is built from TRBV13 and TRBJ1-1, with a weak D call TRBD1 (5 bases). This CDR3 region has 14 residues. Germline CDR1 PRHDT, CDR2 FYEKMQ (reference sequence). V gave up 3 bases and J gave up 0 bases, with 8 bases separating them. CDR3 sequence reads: CASSFRELNTEAFF. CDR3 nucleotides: TGTGCCAGCAGCTTCAGGGAACTGAACACTGAAGCTTTCTTT.

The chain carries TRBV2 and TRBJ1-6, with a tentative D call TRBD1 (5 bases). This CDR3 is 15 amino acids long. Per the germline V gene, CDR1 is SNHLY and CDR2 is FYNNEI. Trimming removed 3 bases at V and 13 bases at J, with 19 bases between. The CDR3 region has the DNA TGTGCCAGCAGTGAGCACGGGGACTCTATTGTTCCCCTCCACTTT. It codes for CASSEHGDSIVPLHF.

CDR3 nucleotides: TGTGCCAGCAGGCTTCCAGGGTCTGGAAACACCATATATTTT. Translated: CASRLPGSGNTIYF. The rearrangement uses TRBV28 and TRBJ1-3; tentative D call: TRBD1 (5 bases). Germline values: CDR1 MDHEN, CDR2 SYDVKM. The CDR3 runs to 14 residues. Between the trimmed V and J ends, which lost 6 bases and 1 base, there was a span of 10 bases.

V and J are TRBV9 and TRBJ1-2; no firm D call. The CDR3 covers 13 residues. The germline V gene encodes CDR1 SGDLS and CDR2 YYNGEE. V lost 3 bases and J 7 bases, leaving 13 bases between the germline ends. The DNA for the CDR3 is TGTGCCAGCAGCGCCACCGGGGTCGGTGGCTACACCTTC. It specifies CASSATGVGGYTF.

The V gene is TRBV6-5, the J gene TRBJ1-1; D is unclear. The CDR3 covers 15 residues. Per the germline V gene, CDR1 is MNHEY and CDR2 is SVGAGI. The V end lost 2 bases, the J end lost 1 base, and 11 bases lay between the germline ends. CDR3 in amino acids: CASSYEVPPNTEAFF. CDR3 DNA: TGTGCCAGCAGTTACGAGGTTCCCCCGAACACTGAAGCTTTCTTT.

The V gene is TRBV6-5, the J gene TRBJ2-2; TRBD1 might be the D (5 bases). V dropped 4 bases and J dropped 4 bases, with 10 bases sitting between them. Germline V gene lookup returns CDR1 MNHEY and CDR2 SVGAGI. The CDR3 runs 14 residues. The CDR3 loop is CASSFLQATGELFF. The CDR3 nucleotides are TGTGCCAGCAGTTTTCTACAGGCCACCGGGGAGCTGTTTTTT.

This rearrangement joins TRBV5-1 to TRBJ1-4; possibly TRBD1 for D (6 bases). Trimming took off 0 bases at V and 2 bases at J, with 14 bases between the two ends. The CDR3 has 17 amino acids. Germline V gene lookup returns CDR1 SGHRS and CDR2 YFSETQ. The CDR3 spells CASSLGVRGATNEKLFF. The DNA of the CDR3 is TGCGCCAGCAGCTTGGGAGTCAGGGGTGCGACTAATGAAAAACTGTTTTTT.

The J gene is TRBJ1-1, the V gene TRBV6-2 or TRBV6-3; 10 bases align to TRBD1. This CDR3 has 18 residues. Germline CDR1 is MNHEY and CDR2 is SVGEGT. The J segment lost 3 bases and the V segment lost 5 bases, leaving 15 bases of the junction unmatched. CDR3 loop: CASSPWRRTGGKDTEAFF. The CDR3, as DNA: TGTGCCAGCAGTCCCTGGCGGAGGACAGGGGGGAAGGACACTGAAGCTTTCTTT.

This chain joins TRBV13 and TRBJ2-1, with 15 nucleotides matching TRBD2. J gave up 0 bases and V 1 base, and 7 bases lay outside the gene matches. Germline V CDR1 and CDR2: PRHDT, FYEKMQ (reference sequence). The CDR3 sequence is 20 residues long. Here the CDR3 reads CASSLAEGTSGRSSYNEQFF. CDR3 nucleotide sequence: TGTGCCAGCAGCTTAGCCGAAGGGACTAGCGGGAGGAGCTCCTACAATGAGCAGTTCTTC.

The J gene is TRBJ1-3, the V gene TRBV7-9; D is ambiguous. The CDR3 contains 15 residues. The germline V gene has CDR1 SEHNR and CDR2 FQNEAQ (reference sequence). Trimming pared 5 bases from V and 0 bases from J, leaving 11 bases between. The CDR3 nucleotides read TGTGCCAGCAGCCGTAATACAGTCTCTGGAAACACCATATATTTT. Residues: CASSRNTVSGNTIYF.

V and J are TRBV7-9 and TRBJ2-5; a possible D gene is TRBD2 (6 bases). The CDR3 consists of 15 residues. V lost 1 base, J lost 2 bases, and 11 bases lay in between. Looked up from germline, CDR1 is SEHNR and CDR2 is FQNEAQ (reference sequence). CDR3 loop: CASSLGGKPQETQYF. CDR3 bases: TGTGCCAGCAGCTTAGGCGGGAAACCTCAAGAGACCCAGTACTTC.

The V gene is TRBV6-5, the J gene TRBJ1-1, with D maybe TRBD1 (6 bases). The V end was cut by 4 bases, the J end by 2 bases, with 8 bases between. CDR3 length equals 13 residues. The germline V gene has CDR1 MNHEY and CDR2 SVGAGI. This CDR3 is CASSWGHNTEAFF. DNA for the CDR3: TGTGCCAGCAGTTGGGGACATAACACTGAAGCTTTCTTT.

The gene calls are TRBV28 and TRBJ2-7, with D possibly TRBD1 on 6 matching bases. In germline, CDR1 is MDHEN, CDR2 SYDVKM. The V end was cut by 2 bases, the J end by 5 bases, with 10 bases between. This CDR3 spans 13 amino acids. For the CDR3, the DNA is TGTGCCAGCAGTTTAAACAGGGTCCACGAGCAGTACTTC. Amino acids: CASSLNRVHEQYF. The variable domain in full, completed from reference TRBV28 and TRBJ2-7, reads DVKVTQSSRYLVKRTGEKVFLECVQDMDHENMFWYRQDPGLGLRLIYFSYDVKMKEKGDIPEGYSVSREKKERFSLILESASTNQTSMYLCASSLNRVHEQYFGPGTRLTVT.

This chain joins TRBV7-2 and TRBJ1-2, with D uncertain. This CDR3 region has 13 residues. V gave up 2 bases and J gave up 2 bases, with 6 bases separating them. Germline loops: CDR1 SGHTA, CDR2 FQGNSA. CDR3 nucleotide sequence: TGTGCCAGCAGCTTACAGTTAAACTATGGCTACACCTTC. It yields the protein CASSLQLNYGYTF.

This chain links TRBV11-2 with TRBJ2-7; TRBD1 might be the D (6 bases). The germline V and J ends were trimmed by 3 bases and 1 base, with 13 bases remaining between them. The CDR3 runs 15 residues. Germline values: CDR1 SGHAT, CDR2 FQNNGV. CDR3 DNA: TGTGCCAGCAGCTTCGGGCTGCAGGGGTCCTACGAGCAGTACTTC. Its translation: CASSFGLQGSYEQYF.

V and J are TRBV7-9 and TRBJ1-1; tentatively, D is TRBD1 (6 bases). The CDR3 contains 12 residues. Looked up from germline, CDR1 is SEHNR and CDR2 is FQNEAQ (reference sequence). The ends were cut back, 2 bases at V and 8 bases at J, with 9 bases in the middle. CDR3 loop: CASSLLQGEAFF. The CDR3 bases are TGTGCCAGCAGCTTATTACAGGGCGAAGCTTTCTTT.